This T cell receptor beta chain stems from a study of blood T cell repertoires in COVID-19. Study-level information: T cells, B-cell-depleted T cells, or PBMCs provided the cDNA or gDNA that served as material.

Unmatched junction bases numbered 4, after V lost 7 bases and J lost 3 bases. Looked up from germline, CDR1 is LNHDA and CDR2 is SQIVND (reference sequence). There are 13 residues in the CDR3. Per the original methods: Amplification from reference gene primers served as the basis for estimated nucleated cell counts. Here immunoSEQ multiplex PCR was the method, and the copy in TCRdb shows in-frame clones only, minus some. Clone size and V and J calls were adopted from that table, with D and trimming inferred from the DNA. The table records approximately 190,000 clones, 82% of them present only once. This clonotype was obtained from a woman in her sixties or seventies with COVID-19, enrolled during active disease. The rearrangement uses TRBV19 and TRBJ1-2; 8 positions match TRBD1. What was sequenced was peripheral blood. The CDR3 loop is CASTPGQDYGYTF. As DNA, the CDR3 is TGTGCCAGTACCCCGGGACAGGACTATGGCTACACCTTC. Looking up the rest from reference TRBV19 and TRBJ1-2 gives the full variable domain: DGGITQSPKYLFRKEGQNVTLSCEQNLNHDAMYWYRQDPGQGLRLIYYSQIVNDFQKGDIAEGYSVSREKKESFPLTVTSAQKNPTAFYLCASTPGQDYGYTFGSGTRLTVV.